This T cell receptor beta chain was retrieved from a study of OX40 agonist ivuxolimab in advanced cancers. Study-wide background: The treatment was a fully human IgG2 OX40 agonist, ivuxolimab. Anti-PD-1, anti-PD-L1 or anti-CTLA-4 therapy given earlier was allowed, and 40% had some.

This CDR3 region has 14 residues. The V and J ends lost 0 bases and 7 bases respectively, with 13 bases between them. Looked up from germline, CDR1 is SGHDT and CDR2 is YYEEEE. Profiling relied on immunoSEQ multiplex PCR, and the TCRdb table lists in-frame clones only, not all of them. The sample includes 86,000 or so clones, around 94% of them seen just once. V and J are TRBV5-6 and TRBJ2-5, with TRBD2 as a possible D gene (5 bases). The sample was CD4+ or CD8+ T cells sorted from blood, taken in a trial of the OX40 agonist ivuxolimab. The source of this sequence is an adult with an advanced solid tumor such as melanoma, head and neck, liver or kidney cancer. This CDR3 reads CASSLVVRAGTQYF. CDR3 in DNA: TGTGCCAGCAGCTTGGTGGTCCGGGCGGGGACCCAGTACTTC.